Described below is a single TCR beta chain sequence and its context. Only in-frame clones appear in the TCRdb table, and some are missing; sequencing was by immunoSEQ multiplex PCR. This table holds some 450,000 clones, approximately 90% found once. The data derive from a study of blood T cell repertoires in COVID-19. Study as a whole: T cells, B-cell-depleted T cells, or PBMCs supplied cDNA or gDNA.

Seattle researchers signed up patients amid active infection and tracked them longitudinally. Per germline, CDR1 KGHSH and CDR2 LQKENI. J gave up 1 base and V 4 bases, and 1 base lay outside the gene matches. CDR3 length equals 14 residues. The chain joins TRBV18 to TRBJ1-5; the match to TRBD1 covers 7 bases. The sequenced material came from peripheral blood. This receptor was taken from a man younger than 30 with COVID-19, enrolled during active disease. The CDR3 spells CASSRQGSNQPQHF. DNA of the CDR3: TGTGCCAGCTCACGACAGGGAAGCAATCAGCCCCAGCATTTT.